This T cell receptor (beta chain) derives from a study of blood T cell repertoires in COVID-19. Study overall: Some COVID-19 samples were acute and others convalescent; all came from the United States, Italy and Spain. PBMCs, B-cell-depleted T cells, or T cells provided the cDNA or gDNA that made up the material.

As handled by the study authors: Amplification of reference gene primers provided the estimated nucleated cell counts. Repertoires were generated with immunoSEQ multiplex PCR, while TCRdb's copy carries only in-frame clones and drops some. The D gene and trimming were derived from the DNA, and the V and J assignments and clone size from that table. The profile shows about 250,000 clones, approximately 85% of them singletons. After removal of 5 bases from V and 1 base from J, the junction contained 2 bases not matched to a gene. There are 14 residues in the CDR3. The germline V gene has CDR1 SGHTA and CDR2 FQGTGA. In the case of this clone: The sample carries other DNA sequences with the same CDR3.

Sample: peripheral blood. The rearrangement uses TRBV7-3 and TRBJ2-3, with 8 bases matching TRBD2. This receptor was taken from a man aged 50 to 60 with active or convalescent COVID-19. The CDR3, as DNA: TGTGCCAGCAGCCCGGGGGGGGGCACAGATACGCAGTATTTT. Translation gives CASSPGGGTDTQYF.